One and the same sample provided the 12 T cell receptor beta chains below, sequenced in a study of T cells in Graves' hyperthyroidism and ophthalmopathy. There were TCR beta CDR3 regions amplified from RNA transcripts. The TCR CDR3 first-round RT-PCR relied on the HTBI primer set. TCRdb analysed the multiplex PCR reads with MiXCR anew, one entry per CDR3 protein. The sample records over 500,000 distinct CDR3 sequences, about 15% being singletons. What was sequenced was blood. The origin of the receptors is a woman in her forties with Graves' hyperthyroidism.

This clonotype showed up many times. The chain joins TRBV6-1 to TRBJ2-7; 9 positions agree with TRBD1. The trim removed 2 bases at V and 3 bases at J, leaving 5 bases unmatched. This CDR3 has 15 residues. Germline V gene data show CDR1 as MNHNS and CDR2 as SASEGT. CDR3 in DNA: TGTGCCAGCAGTGAATTAGGACAGGGGCGCTACGAGCAGTACTTC. Its translation: CASSELGQGRYEQYF.

This clonotype was seen many times. The J gene is TRBJ1-5, the V gene TRBV7-9; TRBD1 agrees at 7 bases. Trimming at V came to 5 bases and at J to 0 bases, leaving 7 bases not matched to a gene. This CDR3 contains 16 residues. The germline V gene encodes CDR1 SEHNR and CDR2 FQNEAQ (reference sequence). DNA for the CDR3: TGTGCCAGCAGCCGGGGGGACAGAGATAGCAATCAGCCCCAGCATTTT. Protein product: CASSRGDRDSNQPQHF.

The chain employs TRBV19 and TRBJ1-1; D is perhaps TRBD1 (5 bases). From germline, CDR1 is LNHDA and CDR2 SQIVND (reference sequence). The CDR3 has 15 amino acids. With 5 bases removed from V and 6 bases from J, the gap between germline ends came to 19 bases. DNA for the CDR3: TGTGCCAGTAGTCCAAAGGGGCTCCATTGGGCTGAAGCTTTCTTT. This gives the protein CASSPKGLHWAEAFF.

The V and J genes are TRBV4-2 and TRBJ2-7; D is possibly TRBD2 (5 bases). With 1 base removed from V and 6 bases from J, the gap between germline ends came to 16 bases. The CDR3 contains 15 residues. Germline V CDR1 and CDR2: LGHNA, YNFKEQ. In DNA, the CDR3 is TGTGCCAGCAGCCAAGGTCCAAGCGGAGTTGCCGAGCAGTACTTC. Protein sequence: CASSQGPSGVAEQYF.

In this sample, this clonotype turned up many times. This chain joins TRBV20-1 and TRBJ1-3; tentatively, D is TRBD1 (5 bases). The V end lost 0 bases, the J end lost 8 bases, and 11 bases lay between the germline ends. This CDR3 has 13 amino acids. Per the germline V gene, CDR1 is DFQATT and CDR2 is SNEGSKA (reference sequence). CDR3 nucleotide sequence: TGCAGTGCTAGAGATCCCAGGGTCGACACCATATATTTT. Translated, it gives CSARDPRVDTIYF.

Comments on this clonotype: A much larger clone sits a single nucleotide away, making a read error possible. The rearrangement joins TRBV11-3 to TRBJ2-2; 7 positions match TRBD2. The V gene end was trimmed by 4 bases and the J gene end by 4 bases; junction bases not matched to a gene: 9. The CDR3 is 16 residues long. Germline V gene data show CDR1 as SGHNT and CDR2 as YENEEA. The CDR3 coding sequence is TGTGCCAGCAGCTCCAGTGGGGGGGGGAGCACCGGGGAGCTGTTTTTT. Translation gives CASSSSGGGSTGELFF. Using reference TRBV11-3 and TRBJ2-2 for the parts outside the CDR3, the full variable domain is EAGVVQSPRYKIIEKKQPVAFWCNPISGHNTLYWYLQNLGQGPELLIRYENEEAVDDSQLPKDRFSAERLKGVDSTLKIQPAELGDSAVYLCASSSSGGGSTGELFFGEGSRLTVL.

This clonotype was detected ten times or more. V usage is TRBV7-2 and J usage is TRBJ2-7; 12 bases line up with TRBD2. The CDR3 is made up of 14 amino acids. From germline, CDR1 is SGHTA and CDR2 FQGNSA. Losses at the gene ends were 4 bases for V and 4 bases for J; bases not matched to a gene: 2. The chain's CDR3 is CASSSTSGGYEQYF. CDR3 sequence (DNA): TGTGCCAGCAGCTCGACTAGCGGGGGATACGAGCAGTACTTC. Together with reference TRBV7-2 and TRBJ2-7, the CDR3 gives the full variable domain: GAGVSQSPSNKVTEKGKDVELRCDPISGHTALYWYRQSLGQGLEFLIYFQGNSAPDKSGLPSDRFSAERTGGSVSTLTIQRTQQEDSAVYLCASSSTSGGYEQYFGPGTRLTVT.

This chain links TRBV5-4 with TRBJ2-2; perhaps TRBD2 as D (6 bases). CDR1 is SGHNT and CDR2 is YYREEE in the germline V gene (reference sequence). Trimming cost V 2 bases and J 1 base, with 12 bases left between them. This CDR3 spans 16 amino acids. CDR3 region: CASSFGNSGNTGELFF. The CDR3 DNA reads as TGTGCCAGCAGCTTTGGGAATAGCGGGAACACCGGGGAGCTGTTTTTT.

This clonotype has a handful of counts. The chain joins TRBV9 to TRBJ2-3; 8 bases align to TRBD2. Germline V lookup: CDR1 SGDLS, CDR2 YYNGEE. The J segment lost 5 bases and the V segment lost 2 bases, leaving 7 bases of the junction unmatched. This CDR3 is built from 15 residues. Here the CDR3 reads CASSVRPGGGDTQYF. The DNA for the CDR3 is TGTGCCAGCAGCGTTCGACCGGGGGGGGGAGATACGCAGTATTTT.

V and J are TRBV12-3 or TRBV12-4 and TRBJ1-5, with 9 bases that match TRBD1. The CDR3 has 14 amino acids. V lost 6 bases and J lost 6; bases outside the gene matches: 6. The CDR3 DNA is TGTGCCAGCAGCCAGGGGACAGGGTTTCAGCCCCAGCATTTT. It encodes CASSQGTGFQPQHF.

The J gene is TRBJ1-6, the V gene TRBV6-4; D is ambiguous. V was cut by 6 bases and J by 7 bases, with 13 bases left in between. Germline CDR1 and CDR2: MRHNA and SNTAGT. The CDR3 contains 14 residues. CDR3 residues: CASSPGVGNSPLHF. The CDR3 region has the DNA TGTGCCAGCAGCCCCGGGGTAGGCAATTCACCCCTCCACTTT.

As regards this clonotype: Possible read error: a much larger clone is one base away. The V call is TRBV27, the J call TRBJ2-3; TRBD2 agrees at 8 bases. The CDR3 is 15 residues long. Per the germline V gene, CDR1 is MNHEY and CDR2 is SMNVEV (reference sequence). Trimming took 5 bases from V and 2 from J; bases not matched to a gene: 6. CDR3 sequence: CASSNPAGDTDTQYF. DNA for the CDR3: TGTGCCAGCAGTAATCCAGCGGGAGACACAGATACGCAGTATTTT.